The clone carrying this T cell receptor (beta chain) was seen a few times. The data derive from a study of T-cell memory formation after mild COVID-19. The length of the CDR3 is 11 residues. In germline, CDR1 is GTSNPN, CDR2 SVGIG (reference sequence). The V end was cut by 2 bases, the J end by 6 bases, with 8 bases between. From the 5' RACE reads, TCRdb called clonotypes with MiXCR, one entry per CDR3 protein. The sample lists 95,000 to 120,000 distinct CDR3 sequences, 22% seen once, with roughly two fifths in the top ten. The chain uses TRBV30 and TRBJ2-7; no clear D. The sequenced sample was PBMCs or a T cell subset sorted from them (not recorded which). The source is a man in his late teens or twenties who had mild COVID-19 (a few samples of this study predate the infection). Cell type and time point are not known. The CDR3 coding sequence is TGTGCCTGGAGTAAGATTGGCGAGCAGTACTTC. It translates to CAWSKIGEQYF.